This is a list of T cell receptor beta chains from one sample in a study of T cells in Graves' hyperthyroidism and ophthalmopathy. TCRdb reprocessed the multiplex PCR reads via MiXCR and lists one record per CDR3 protein. The sample lists about 200,000 distinct CDR3 sequences; about 18% were seen once. The sample consisted of blood. The receptors derive from a man aged 35 to 55 with Graves' hyperthyroidism. Each CDR3 is given with its conserved first and last residue. Each record gives: J gene, V gene, CDR3 protein.

TRBJ2-5	TRBV10-3	CAISGQGRETQYF
TRBJ2-2	TRBV18	CASSPPTGATNTGELFF
TRBJ1-1	TRBV18	CASSVQALMNTEAFF
TRBJ1-3	TRBV4-3	CASGQPLGGDGNTIYF
TRBJ1-1	TRBV6-2/TRBV6-3	CASSLTETNTEAFF
TRBJ2-3	TRBV28	CATRAITDTQYF
TRBJ2-1	TRBV3-1	CASSQRGRSSYNEQFF
TRBJ2-7	TRBV29-1	CSVVSGAGYEQYF
TRBJ1-4	TRBV5-1	CASSLGASEKLFF
TRBJ2-3	TRBV3-1	CASSQGRGGRTDTQYF
TRBJ1-1	TRBV28	CASSPAGGGWNTEAFF
TRBJ1-1	TRBV5-1	CASSLRMNTEAFF
TRBJ1-2	TRBV27	CASSEGTEGYTF
TRBJ2-6	TRBV20-1	CSARDPWGDSGANVLTF
TRBJ2-1	TRBV7-3	CASSRLAGGPSSYNEQFF
TRBJ1-2	TRBV20-1	CSATRANYGYTF
TRBJ1-1	TRBV20-1	CSATGGTEAFF
TRBJ1-1	TRBV7-2	CASSGGGENTEAFF
TRBJ2-1	TRBV27	CAARQGSVSYNEQFF
TRBJ2-1	TRBV7-9	CASSFRVLSYNEQFF
TRBJ1-2	TRBV12-3/TRBV12-4	CACSWGQGVDYGYTF
TRBJ1-4	TRBV4-3	CASSQDVTGPNEKLFF
TRBJ2-1	TRBV7-9	CASSLDRGLNEQFF
TRBJ2-1	TRBV24-1	CATSDPLLAGDNEQFF
TRBJ2-1	TRBV5-5	CASSTRSGYEQFF
TRBJ2-5	TRBV18	CASQLAGSQETQYF
TRBJ1-2	TRBV7-9	CASSAGGANYGYTF
TRBJ2-5	TRBV6-5	CASSYSTGGAYQETQYF
TRBJ1-2	TRBV28	CASSSAGPIVYGYTF
TRBJ1-1	TRBV20-1	CSAGPGQGTEAFF
TRBJ1-1	TRBV5-1	CASSLTGARTEAFF
TRBJ2-4	TRBV15	CATRGASGNKNIQYF
TRBJ2-3	TRBV11-2	CASSLAGGRSTDTQYF
TRBJ2-1	TRBV5-4	CASRSLAGDEQFF
TRBJ2-2	TRBV9	CASSSPGTGFTGELFF
TRBJ1-2	TRBV18	CASTELSIEGGYGYTF
TRBJ2-1	TRBV20-1	CSARDRASSYNEQFF
TRBJ2-7	TRBV20-1	CSARDRAGSPYEQYF
TRBJ2-2	TRBV7-8	CASSSSGGASTGELFF
TRBJ1-1	TRBV29-1	CSVGKVAEAFF
TRBJ2-1	TRBV6-1	CASVRGGNYNEQFF
TRBJ2-3	TRBV7-9	CASSLDLWASDTDTQYF
TRBJ2-1	TRBV4-2	CASSQDLTSGVNEQFF
TRBJ1-3	TRBV6-1	CASSARVAGNTIYF
TRBJ2-1	TRBV12-3/TRBV12-4	CASSKRSGTSGGNEQFF
TRBJ2-7	TRBV6-1	CASSEEIGQVEQYF
TRBJ2-1	TRBV7-2	CASSSASGVYNEQFF
TRBJ2-2	TRBV12-3/TRBV12-4	CASSPRGVGGELFF
TRBJ1-6	TRBV20-1	CSARRGRWDRNNSPLHF
TRBJ2-7	TRBV20-1	CSALPSGGAQQYF
TRBJ2-7	TRBV7-3	CASSLGAGGEYEQYF
TRBJ2-7	TRBV19	CASSIGTGASYEQYF
TRBJ1-5	TRBV4-1	CASSQAGAISPQHF
TRBJ2-7	TRBV11-2	CASSFLGHSSYEQYF
TRBJ1-1	TRBV18	CASSPPPSAEAFF
TRBJ1-2	TRBV7-2	CASSLAVTGGHGYTF